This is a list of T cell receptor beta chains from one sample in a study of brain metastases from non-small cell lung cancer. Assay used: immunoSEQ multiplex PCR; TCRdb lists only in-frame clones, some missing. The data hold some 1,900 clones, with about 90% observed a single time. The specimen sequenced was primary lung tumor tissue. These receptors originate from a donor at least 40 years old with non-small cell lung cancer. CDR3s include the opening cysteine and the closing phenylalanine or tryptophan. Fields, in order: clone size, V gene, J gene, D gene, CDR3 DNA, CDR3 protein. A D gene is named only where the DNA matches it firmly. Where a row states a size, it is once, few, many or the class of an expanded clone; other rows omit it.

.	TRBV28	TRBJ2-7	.	TGTGCCAGCAGTTTATCCAGCGAAGGGCAGTACTTC	CASSLSSEGQYF
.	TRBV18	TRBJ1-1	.	TGTGCCAGCTCGATGGAGGGTAACACTGAAGCTTTCTTT	CASSMEGNTEAFF
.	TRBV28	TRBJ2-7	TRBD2	TGTGCCAGCCAGGGACTAGCGGGAGAGCAGTACTTC	CASQGLAGEQYF
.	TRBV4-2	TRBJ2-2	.	TGTGCCAGCAGCCAAGAACTTTCTGGGGAGCTGTTTTTT	CASSQELSGELFF
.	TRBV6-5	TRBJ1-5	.	TGTGCCAGCAGTTACAAGGGGGGGAATCAGCCCCAGCATTTT	CASSYKGGNQPQHF
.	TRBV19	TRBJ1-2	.	TGTGCCAGTAGTATCGGACAGTATGGCTACACCTTC	CASSIGQYGYTF
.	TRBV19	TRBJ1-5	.	TGTGCCAGTAGTATAACAGCTAGCAATCAGCCCCAGCATTTT	CASSITASNQPQHF
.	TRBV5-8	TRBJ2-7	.	TGTGCCAGCAGCTTGTTCCGGGGACCCCGCCTCCCTTACGAGCAGTACTTC	CASSLFRGPRLPYEQYF
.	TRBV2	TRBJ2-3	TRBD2	TGTGCCAGCAAGCGGGGATTAGCGACTAGCACAGATACGCAGTATTTT	CASKRGLATSTDTQYF
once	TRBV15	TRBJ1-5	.	TGTGCCACCAGCAGACCCGGGAGCAATCAGCCCCAGCATTTT	CATSRPGSNQPQHF
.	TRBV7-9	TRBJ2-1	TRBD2	TGTGCCAGCAGCTCCCCCGGGACTAGCGGTTTCTACAATGAGCAGTTCTTC	CASSSPGTSGFYNEQFF
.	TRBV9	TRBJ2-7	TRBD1	TGTGCCAGCAGCGAGGGACAGGGGGCGAAGCAGTACTTC	CASSEGQGAKQYF